A single sample is the source of the 4 T cell receptor beta chains below, sequenced in a study of PD-1 blockade in classical Hodgkin lymphoma. Data came from immunoSEQ multiplex PCR; TCRdb stores just in-frame clones and leaves some out. The table lists 25,000 to 30,000 clones, about nine tenths of them singletons, with roughly 2.6% in the top ten. Each and every patient relapsed after autologous stem cell transplantation, and patients got differing brentuximab vedotin exposure. This sample comprised peripheral blood mononuclear cells (PBMCs), obtained at baseline. Receptors originate from a human donor with classical Hodgkin lymphoma.

The chain uses TRBV14 and TRBJ1-1; a weak D match, TRBD1 (6 bases). In germline, CDR1 is SGHDN, CDR2 FVKESK. This CDR3 comprises 15 residues. Trimming stripped 4 bases from V and 1 base from J, with 13 bases between. CDR3 protein: CASSLHGGQNTEAFF. CDR3 sequence (DNA): TGTGCCAGCAGCCTCCATGGGGGACAGAACACTGAAGCTTTCTTT.

The genes are TRBV7-8 and TRBJ1-3; D gene unclear. V dropped 1 base and J dropped 0 bases, with 13 bases sitting between them. From germline, CDR1 is SGHVS and CDR2 FQNEAQ. This CDR3 region has 17 residues. The CDR3 loop is CASSLVVADLSGNTIYF. The DNA of the CDR3 is TGTGCCAGCAGCTTAGTGGTGGCCGACCTCTCTGGAAACACCATATATTTT.

The chain recombines TRBV19 with TRBJ2-5; tentatively, D is TRBD2 (6 bases). The CDR3 is 15 residues long. The ends were cut back, 6 bases at V and 9 bases at J, with 23 bases in the middle. From germline, CDR1 is LNHDA and CDR2 SQIVND (reference sequence). CDR3 region: CASSPGLDIVTPQYF. As DNA, the CDR3 is TGTGCCAGTAGCCCGGGACTGGATATCGTAACGCCCCAGTACTTC.

There are a few counts of this clone. J is TRBJ1-1 and V is TRBV7-8, with D perhaps TRBD1 (6 bases). Germline V gives CDR1 SGHVS, CDR2 FQNEAQ. CDR3 length: 14 amino acids. The germline V and J ends were trimmed by 6 bases and 3 bases, with 14 bases remaining between them. The CDR3 sequence: CASRKMGGDTEAFF. The DNA of the CDR3 is TGTGCCAGCAGAAAGATGGGGGGCGACACTGAAGCTTTCTTT.